This T cell receptor beta chain was identified during a study of cytomegalovirus exposure and HLA in healthy donors. Study-wide background: Genotyping showed less than 85% of a few hundred donors falling in the Caucasian-associated ancestry cluster.

Germline CDR1 reads MGHRA; CDR2 reads YSYEKL. This CDR3 has 13 amino acids. V was pared by 2 bases and J by 4 bases, with 7 bases between. PCR involved 60 Vbeta and 13 Jbeta primers. Produced via immunoSEQ multiplex PCR; TCRdb's table is partial and in-frame only. The data contain 95,000 to 110,000 clones, over 75% of them seen just once; the ten biggest clones take up 4.2%. This clone was picked up a small number of times. Every donor was a healthy person donating bone marrow. This TCR came from a male donor in good health and CMV-seronegative. The sequencing input was PBMCs. The chain combines TRBV4-1 with TRBJ2-3; possibly TRBD1 for D (6 bases). In DNA, the CDR3 is TGCGCCAGCAGCCAAACAGGGTCAGATACGCAGTATTTT. Amino acid sequence: CASSQTGSDTQYF.